The rows below give T cell receptor beta chains drawn from one sample of a study of blood T cell repertoires in COVID-19. Clones were sequenced by immunoSEQ multiplex PCR, and TCRdb holds only the in-frame ones, with some missing. This table has fewer than 20,000 clones, 81% appearing once. Sequencing was carried out using peripheral blood. The source is a man aged 40-50 years with active or convalescent COVID-19. Both conserved end residues are part of each CDR3. Each record gives: CDR3 protein, V gene.

CASCRGSTVTDTQYF TRBV9
CATPGLDEKLFF TRBV7-3
CASRRGPNEKLFF TRBV6-5
CASSRESTSTDTQYF TRBV3-1/TRBV3-2
CASSLLIRQGMNTEAFF TRBV19
CASGPGATEAFF TRBV6-5
CARSLNSSRDRENQPQHF TRBV5-3
CASSLTGAYNEQFF TRBV27
CASSLDRPGTGVYEQYF TRBV5-1
CIARLADTQYF TRBV20-1
CASSQERQGASRANEKLFF TRBV4-1
CASSTYTGELFF TRBV19
CSASRQRGYPDTQYF TRBV20-1
CASSSGQGSNQPQHF TRBV28
CASSPAGDSPLHF TRBV16
CASTPGGTGELFF TRBV12-3/TRBV12-4
CASSSAATGEEQFF TRBV28
CASTPQGAGSPLHF TRBV5-6
CASSFGQAYGYTF TRBV12-3/TRBV12-4
CASRRRQGTHTEAFF TRBV6-5
CARNGQGANQAFF TRBV2
CASSPETGGYGYTF TRBV5-5
CASSYSYRTNYGYTF TRBV6-5